The T cell receptor (beta chain) under discussion was sequenced for a study of T cells in Graves' hyperthyroidism and ophthalmopathy (dated by TCRdb to about 2019). Regarding the complete study: Peripheral blood was collected at initial diagnosis, before any treatment. The 100 or so discovery patients were divided at random into training and test sets in a 7:3 ratio. The study also compared thyroid tissue and blood T-cell repertoires from about six Graves' hyperthyroidism patients. The paper reports TCR Vbeta CDR3 sequencing of approximately 140 peripheral blood samples: around 45 ophthalmopathy, around 80 hyperthyroidism and around 17 progressor patients. TCR V-J signatures able to tell the groups apart were searched for in a discovery cohort of 100 patients, of whom around 43 had Graves' ophthalmopathy and around 57 had stable Graves' hyperthyroidism. Following sampling, methimazole starting at 30 mg daily was given to hyperthyroidism patients, and high-dose intravenous methylprednisolone was given to ophthalmopathy patients. Prospective prediction of ophthalmopathy was tested in an independent validation cohort consisting of 18 hyperthyroidism patients and 15 to 17 patients who later progressed to ophthalmopathy.

TCR beta CDR3 regions were amplified from RNA transcripts. The TCR CDR3 was subjected to a first round of RT-PCR using the HTBI primer set and the Qiagen OneStep RT-PCR kit. A second multiplex PCR round built the libraries, followed by size selection and purification. Libraries were sequenced paired-end with 100 bp reads on an Illumina HiSeq2000. From the authors' description of their analysis: Raw data were processed with SOAPnuke, discarding reads with adapters, uncalled bases, mean Phred below 15, or no exact constant-primer or identifier match. COPE v1.2.5 was used to merge the high-quality paired reads, and each unique nucleotide sequence was defined as a clonotype. Clonotypes were aligned to IMGT TRBV, TRBD and TRBJ reference segments using MiTCR v1.1. Only V-J combinations with frequency above 0.0001, covering 99% to 99.2% of repertoires, were analysed. The TCS score was defined as the ratio of F50 (clonal expansion) to E x V (chaos), calculated using BLOSUM62-based TCRdist between CDR3 peptides within each V-J. Welch's t-statistics and random forest reduced fewer than 550 V-J features to fewer than 15, which were used in a naive Bayes classifier (R e1071). TCRdb took the public reads, trimmed them with fastp at Q25, ran MiXCR for clone calling and kept in-frame beta chains. Entries that share a CDR3 protein sequence are merged under the most common genes and DNA. The V and J calls and clone size come from TCRdb's table, not from the authors' own analysis. The sample table lists hundreds of thousands of distinct CDR3 sequences, 14% of them with a count of one. Around 9.6% of the sample lies in the top ten.

At the junction V is shortened by 0 bases and J by 4 bases; bases outside the gene matches: 6. Per the germline V gene, MNHEY is the CDR1 and SVGEGT is the CDR2. Including the terminal cysteine and phenylalanine, the CDR3 comprises 18 residues. Only CDR3 DNA is held: 54 bases, read in frame from base 1. Study-wide conclusions, independent of this receptor: Most expanded thyroid clonotypes (frequency above 0.001) were also detected in blood, a finding suggesting that blood repertoires may reflect thyroid immune responses. No statistical method was used to set the sample size in advance, and investigators knew the group allocation. A model built on a 13 V-J signature distinguished ophthalmopathy from stable hyperthyroidism, reaching about 89% sensitivity and 81.08% specificity in cross-validation and 80%/75% in testing. In validation, the model predicted progression to ophthalmopathy with 55% to 71% sensitivity and 72.22% specificity, a median of around six months before onset.

To note about this clonotype: The antigen this receptor binds is unknown. The sample holds no much larger clone one base away, and base qualities are not on file.

A patient counted as having stable Graves' hyperthyroidism if no progression to ophthalmopathy occurred over 18 months of follow-up. Hyperthyroidism patients were newly diagnosed, had a disease duration of under 2 months, and were aged 18 to 65 years. Any patient with an uncontrolled infection, another autoimmune disease, pregnancy or lactation was excluded. Clinical symptoms, serum thyroxine and TRAb, thyroid ultrasound, and orbital computed tomography formed the basis for the diagnoses. PBMCs were separated from 10 ml of fresh peripheral blood using Ficoll-Paque density gradient centrifugation. Total RNA was extracted using Trizol reagent, and RNA quality was assessed on an Agilent 2100 Bioanalyzer.

The chain is made from TRBV6-2 or TRBV6-3 and TRBJ2-1, and 13 junctional nucleotides match TRBD2. The clonotype comes from a woman aged 18-29 years with Graves' hyperthyroidism. Material for sequencing was blood. The CDR3 reads CASSYSTSGRPTYNEQFF. The DNA is TGTGCCAGCAGTTACTCGACTAGCGGGAGGCCTACTTACAATGAGCAGTTCTTC.